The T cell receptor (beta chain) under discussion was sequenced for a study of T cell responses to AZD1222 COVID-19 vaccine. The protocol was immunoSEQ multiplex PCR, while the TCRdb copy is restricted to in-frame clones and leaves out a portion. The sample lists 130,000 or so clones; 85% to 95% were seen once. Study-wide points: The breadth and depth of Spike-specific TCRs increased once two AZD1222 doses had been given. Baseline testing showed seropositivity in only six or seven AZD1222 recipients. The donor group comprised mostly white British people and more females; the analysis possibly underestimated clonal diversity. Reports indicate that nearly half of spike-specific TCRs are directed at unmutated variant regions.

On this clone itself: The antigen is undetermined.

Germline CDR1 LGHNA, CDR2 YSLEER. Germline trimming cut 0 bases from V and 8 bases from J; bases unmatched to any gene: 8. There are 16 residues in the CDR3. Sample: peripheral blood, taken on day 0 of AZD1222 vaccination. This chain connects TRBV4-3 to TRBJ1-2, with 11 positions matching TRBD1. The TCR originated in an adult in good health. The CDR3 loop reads CASSQEAGQGVKGYTF. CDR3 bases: TGCGCCAGCAGCCAAGAAGCGGGACAGGGGGTGAAAGGCTACACCTTC.